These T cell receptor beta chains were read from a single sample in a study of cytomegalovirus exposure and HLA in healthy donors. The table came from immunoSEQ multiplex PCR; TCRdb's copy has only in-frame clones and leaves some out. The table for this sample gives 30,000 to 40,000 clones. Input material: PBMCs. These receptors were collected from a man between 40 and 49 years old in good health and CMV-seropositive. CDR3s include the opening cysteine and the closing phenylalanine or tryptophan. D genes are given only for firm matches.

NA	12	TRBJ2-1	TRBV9	CASSGGYNEQFF	TGTGCCAGCAGCGGCGGCTACAATGAGCAGTTCTTC
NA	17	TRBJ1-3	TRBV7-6	CASSGGTLASSGNTIYF	TGTGCCAGCAGCGGGGGGACTTTGGCTTCATCTGGAAACACCATATATTTT
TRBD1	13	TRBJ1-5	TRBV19	CASSSGQGTPQHF	TGTGCCAGTAGTTCGGGACAGGGGACGCCCCAGCATTTT
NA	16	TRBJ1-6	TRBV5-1	CASSLAGYRSYSPLHF	TGCGCCAGCAGCTTGGCGGGATACCGGTCGTACTCACCCCTCCACTTT
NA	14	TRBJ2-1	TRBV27	CASSFRGSYNEQFF	TGTGCCAGCAGTTTCCGGGGCTCCTACAATGAGCAGTTCTTC
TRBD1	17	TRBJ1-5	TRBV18	CASSPPLGQGVNQPQHF	TGTGCCAGCTCACCACCGCTTGGACAGGGGGTCAATCAGCCCCAGCATTTT
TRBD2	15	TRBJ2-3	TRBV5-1	CASSSAGGDTDTQYF	TGCGCCAGCAGCTCAGCGGGAGGTGACACAGATACGCAGTATTTT
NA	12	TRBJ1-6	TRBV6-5	CATGERLSPLHF	TGTGCCACGGGGGAAAGGCTTTCACCCCTCCACTTT
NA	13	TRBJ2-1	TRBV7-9	CASSSSSNNEQFF	TGTGCCAGCAGCTCCTCTTCTAACAATGAGCAGTTCTTC
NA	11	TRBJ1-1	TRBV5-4	CASRQGTEAFF	TGTGCCAGCAGGCAGGGCACTGAAGCTTTCTTT
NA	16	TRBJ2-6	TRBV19	CASSRSTGTGANVLTF	TGTGCCAGTAGTAGATCTACCGGGACTGGGGCCAACGTCCTGACTTTC
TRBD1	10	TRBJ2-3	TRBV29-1	CSARGDTQYF	TGCAGCGCCAGGGGGGATACGCAGTATTTT
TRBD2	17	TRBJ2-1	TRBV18	CASSPKMLAGGNNEQFF	TGTGCCAGCTCACCGAAGATGCTAGCGGGAGGAAACAATGAGCAGTTCTTC
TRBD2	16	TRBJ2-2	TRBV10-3	CAISTGTSGKGGELFF	TGTGCCATCAGTACCGGGACTAGCGGGAAAGGGGGGGAGCTGTTTTTT
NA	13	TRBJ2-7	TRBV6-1	CASSAPGWDEQYF	TGTGCCAGCAGTGCCCCAGGCTGGGACGAGCAGTACTTC
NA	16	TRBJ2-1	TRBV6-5	CASSSLGGGAYNEQFF	TGTGCCAGCAGTTCCTTGGGGGGAGGTGCCTACAATGAGCAGTTCTTC
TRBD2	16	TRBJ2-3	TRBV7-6	CASSRTSGTAPDTQYF	TGTGCCAGCAGCCGGACTAGCGGGACTGCTCCAGATACGCAGTATTTT
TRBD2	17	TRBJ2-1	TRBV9	CASNHPAVAGSYNEQFF	TGTGCCAGCAACCACCCTGCCGTAGCGGGGAGCTACAATGAGCAGTTCTTC
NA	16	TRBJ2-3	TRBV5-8	CASSLAFRASTDTQYF	TGTGCCAGCAGCTTGGCTTTCAGGGCTAGCACAGATACGCAGTATTTT
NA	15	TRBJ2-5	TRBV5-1	CASKRRGKIQETQYF	TGCGCCAGCAAACGTAGGGGGAAAATACAAGAGACCCAGTACTTC
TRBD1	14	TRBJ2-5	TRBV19	CASGDRGRKETQYF	TGTGCCAGTGGGGACAGGGGGCGTAAGGAGACCCAGTACTTC
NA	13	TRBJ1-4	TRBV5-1	CASSLATNEKLFF	TGCGCCAGCAGCCTTGCAACTAATGAAAAACTGTTTTTT
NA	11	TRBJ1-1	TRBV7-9	CASSETGEAFF	TGTGCCAGCAGCGAGACAGGAGAAGCTTTCTTT